These T cell receptor beta chains were read from a single sample in a study of T cell responses to AZD1222 COVID-19 vaccine. Generated by immunoSEQ multiplex PCR, the TCRdb table keeps only in-frame clones and is missing some. The table shows 90,000 to 150,000 clones, with 85% to 90% occurring only once. Sample: peripheral blood, taken on day 0 of AZD1222 vaccination. Receptors originate from an adult in good health. Both conserved end residues are part of each CDR3. Fields, in order: D gene, V gene, clone size, CDR3 length, J gene, CDR3 DNA, CDR3 protein. D genes are given only for firm matches. Only some rows state a clone size, as once, few, many or a class for expanded clones.

D: TRBD1; V: TRBV10-3; size: NA; length: 14; J: TRBJ1-1; DNA: TGTGCCATCACCTCGGGACAGGGGGATTATAAAGCTTTCTTT; CDR3: CAITSGQGDYKAFF
D: NA; V: TRBV25-1; size: NA; length: 12; J: TRBJ1-2; DNA: TGTGCCAGCAGTGAGTCTAACTATGGCTACACCTTC; CDR3: CASSESNYGYTF
D: TRBD2; V: TRBV10-3; size: NA; length: 15; J: TRBJ2-7; DNA: TGTGCCATCAGTGGGACTAGCGGAAAATCCTACGAGCAGTACTTC; CDR3: CAISGTSGKSYEQYF
D: NA; V: TRBV7-3; size: NA; length: 13; J: TRBJ1-5; DNA: TGTGCCAGCAGCTTAAGTGTAGAACAGCCCCAGCATTTT; CDR3: CASSLSVEQPQHF
D: NA; V: TRBV10-3; size: NA; length: 12; J: TRBJ2-2; DNA: TGTGCCATCAGGACGGGGCCCGGGGAGCTGTTTTTT; CDR3: CAIRTGPGELFF
D: NA; V: TRBV19; size: NA; length: 10; J: TRBJ1-2; DNA: TGTGCCACCCTCTTGAGTGGGTACACCTTC; CDR3: CATLLSGYTF
D: TRBD2; V: TRBV4-1; size: NA; length: 16; J: TRBJ2-3; DNA: TGCGCCAGCAGCCAAGACATTAGCGGGGGGGCCTCGACCCAGTATTTT; CDR3: CASSQDISGGASTQYF
D: NA; V: TRBV7-2; size: NA; length: 13; J: TRBJ1-1; DNA: TGTGCCAGCAGACTACAAGGAGACACTGAAGCTTTCTTT; CDR3: CASRLQGDTEAFF
D: TRBD1; V: TRBV14; size: NA; length: 16; J: TRBJ1-4; DNA: TGTGCCAGCAGCCAAGGCCCCGGGACAGTAAATGAAAAACTGTTTTTT; CDR3: CASSQGPGTVNEKLFF
D: TRBD1; V: TRBV27; size: once; length: 16; J: TRBJ1-1; DNA: TGTGCCAGCAGTCCAAAACCGGGACAGGTGAACACTGAAGCTTTCTTT; CDR3: CASSPKPGQVNTEAFF
D: NA; V: TRBV5-1; size: NA; length: 15; J: TRBJ1-4; DNA: TGCGCCAGCAGCTCGACCGGGATGACTAATGAAAAACTGTTTTTT; CDR3: CASSSTGMTNEKLFF
D: NA; V: TRBV18; size: NA; length: 17; J: TRBJ2-4; DNA: TGTGCCAGCTCACCACCGGGTCAGGGGACAGCCAAAAACATTCAGTACTTC; CDR3: CASSPPGQGTAKNIQYF
D: TRBD1; V: TRBV29-1; size: NA; length: 15; J: TRBJ1-4; DNA: TGCAGCGTCCCAGGGACAGGGCGAGGTAATGAAAAACTGTTTTTT; CDR3: CSVPGTGRGNEKLFF
D: NA; V: TRBV14; size: NA; length: 16; J: TRBJ1-6; DNA: TGTGCCAGCAGCCAAGTAGCCAGGGCATCTAATTCACCCCTCCACTTT; CDR3: CASSQVARASNSPLHF
D: NA; V: TRBV11-2; size: NA; length: 15; J: TRBJ1-2; DNA: TGTGCCAGCAGCTTAGGAGGGGCGCTCTACTATGGCTACACCTTC; CDR3: CASSLGGALYYGYTF
D: NA; V: TRBV11-2; size: NA; length: 13; J: TRBJ1-1; DNA: TGTGCCAGCAGCTTAAAGCGGAACACTGAAGCTTTCTTT; CDR3: CASSLKRNTEAFF
D: TRBD1; V: TRBV18; size: NA; length: 16; J: TRBJ2-7; DNA: TGTGCCAGCTCACCAACGAGTGGGACAGGGGACTACGAGCAGTACTTC; CDR3: CASSPTSGTGDYEQYF
D: TRBD1; V: TRBV10-3; size: many; length: 15; J: TRBJ2-7; DNA: TGTGCCATCAGTGATCCCGACAGGGTCGGGTACGAGCAGTACTTC; CDR3: CAISDPDRVGYEQYF
D: NA; V: TRBV6-6; size: NA; length: 11; J: TRBJ2-7; DNA: TGTGCCAGCGATGGGGCCTACGAGCAGTACTTC; CDR3: CASDGAYEQYF
D: NA; V: TRBV5-1; size: NA; length: 12; J: TRBJ1-2; DNA: TGCGCCAGCAGCTTTACTAACTATGGCTACACCTTC; CDR3: CASSFTNYGYTF
D: NA; V: TRBV9; size: NA; length: 14; J: TRBJ1-1; DNA: TGTGCCAGCAGCGGGGACTGGGGGAACACTGAAGCTTTCTTT; CDR3: CASSGDWGNTEAFF
D: TRBD1; V: TRBV2; size: NA; length: 14; J: TRBJ1-2; DNA: TGTGCCAGCAGTGAGGAGGGGGCCCCATATGGCTACACCTTC; CDR3: CASSEEGAPYGYTF
D: NA; V: TRBV29-1; size: NA; length: 13; J: TRBJ2-5; DNA: TGCAGCGTGGGGATGCGCGGCCAGGGGACCCAGTACTTC; CDR3: CSVGMRGQGTQYF
D: NA; V: TRBV5-1; size: NA; length: 16; J: TRBJ1-4; DNA: TGCGCCAGCAGCAAGGGGCCTGGCAACATAAATGAAAAACTGTTTTTT; CDR3: CASSKGPGNINEKLFF
D: NA; V: TRBV7-9; size: NA; length: 16; J: TRBJ1-2; DNA: TGTGCCAGCAGCTTGGGCTCCCGGGAAACTAACTATGGCTACACCTTC; CDR3: CASSLGSRETNYGYTF
D: NA; V: TRBV27; size: NA; length: 17; J: TRBJ1-6; DNA: TGTGCCAGCAGTTTATCGAGGGTCTTACAGTTTAATTCACCCCTCCACTTT; CDR3: CASSLSRVLQFNSPLHF
D: NA; V: TRBV19; size: NA; length: 16; J: TRBJ1-3; DNA: TGTGCCAGTAGTATTAGCCCCCGACTCCTTTGGGACACCATATATTTT; CDR3: CASSISPRLLWDTIYF
D: TRBD1; V: TRBV7-9; size: NA; length: 15; J: TRBJ2-5; DNA: TGTGCCAGCAGCATTACGGACAGGGGGGTAGAGACCCAGTACTTC; CDR3: CASSITDRGVETQYF
D: NA; V: TRBV3-1/TRBV3-2; size: NA; length: 19; J: TRBJ1-6; DNA: TGTGCCAGCAGCCAAGAAGGGCAGGAAGGTCAGTCCTATAATTCACCCCTCCACTTT; CDR3: CASSQEGQEGQSYNSPLHF
D: NA; V: TRBV19; size: once; length: 17; J: TRBJ1-6; DNA: TGTGCCAGTGGCTACTTTCTCCGGGACGGCCTTAATTCACCCCTCCACTTT; CDR3: CASGYFLRDGLNSPLHF
D: NA; V: TRBV3-1/TRBV3-2; size: once; length: 11; J: TRBJ2-7; DNA: TGTGCCAGCAGCTCAACCTACGAGCAGTACTTC; CDR3: CASSSTYEQYF
D: NA; V: TRBV11-3; size: NA; length: 13; J: TRBJ2-2; DNA: TGTGCCAGCAGCTTCACAAACACCGGGGAGCTGTTTTTT; CDR3: CASSFTNTGELFF
D: TRBD1; V: TRBV9; size: NA; length: 14; J: TRBJ2-2; DNA: TGTGCCAGCAGCGTGACAGGGTACCCCGGGGAGCTGTTTTTT; CDR3: CASSVTGYPGELFF
D: TRBD2; V: TRBV5-1; size: NA; length: 16; J: TRBJ2-3; DNA: TGCGCCAGCAGCTTAAGCGCGGGGGTCCCCACAGATACGCAGTATTTT; CDR3: CASSLSAGVPTDTQYF
D: NA; V: TRBV9; size: NA; length: 16; J: TRBJ1-1; DNA: TGTGCCAGCAGCGCGTTCCCCGGGACACCGAACACTGAAGCTTTCTTT; CDR3: CASSAFPGTPNTEAFF
D: TRBD1; V: TRBV2; size: NA; length: 17; J: TRBJ1-6; DNA: TGTGCCAGCAGTGGGACAGGGCAGGGGGTAAGGAATTCACCCCTCCACTTT; CDR3: CASSGTGQGVRNSPLHF
D: TRBD1; V: TRBV5-8; size: NA; length: 16; J: TRBJ1-3; DNA: TGTGCCAGCAGCCTTGGGACAGGGAACTCTGGAAACACCATATATTTT; CDR3: CASSLGTGNSGNTIYF
D: NA; V: TRBV3-1/TRBV3-2; size: NA; length: 16; J: TRBJ1-1; DNA: TGTGCCAGCAGCCGCGGGAGTTCGGCTTTGAACACTGAAGCTTTCTTT; CDR3: CASSRGSSALNTEAFF
D: TRBD2; V: TRBV19; size: NA; length: 13; J: TRBJ2-1; DNA: TGTGCCAGTAGTATAGCGGGGGGAGATGAGCAGTTCTTC; CDR3: CASSIAGGDEQFF
D: NA; V: TRBV25-1; size: NA; length: 14; J: TRBJ1-1; DNA: TGTGCCAGCAGTGAATTCGGCATCTTTGAGGCAGCTTTCTTT; CDR3: CASSEFGIFEAAFF
D: TRBD1; V: TRBV2; size: once; length: 15; J: TRBJ1-2; DNA: TGTGCCAGCAGTGAGGAGACAGGGGTGAACTATGGCTACACCTTC; CDR3: CASSEETGVNYGYTF
D: NA; V: TRBV5-4; size: NA; length: 14; J: TRBJ1-2; DNA: TGTGCCAGCAGCTGGGACATTTCTAACTATGGCTACACCTTC; CDR3: CASSWDISNYGYTF
D: NA; V: TRBV14; size: once; length: 13; J: TRBJ1-1; DNA: TGTGCCAGCAGCCAAGCGGCAAACACTGAAGCTTTCTTT; CDR3: CASSQAANTEAFF
D: TRBD1; V: TRBV7-2; size: NA; length: 15; J: TRBJ1-5; DNA: TGTGCCAGCAGCCTCGGGACAGGGGGCAATCAGCCCCAGCATTTT; CDR3: CASSLGTGGNQPQHF
D: NA; V: TRBV6-1; size: NA; length: 15; J: TRBJ1-1; DNA: TGTGCCAGCAGTGATACAGGGAGGGGAGGGACTGAAGCTTTCTTT; CDR3: CASSDTGRGGTEAFF
D: NA; V: TRBV15; size: NA; length: 16; J: TRBJ1-3; DNA: TGTGCCACCAGCAGAGTAGTGGGGACCTCTGGAAACACCATATATTTT; CDR3: CATSRVVGTSGNTIYF
D: NA; V: TRBV4-3; size: NA; length: 15; J: TRBJ1-1; DNA: TGCGCCAGCAGCCGGAGAGACAGTTTGAACACTGAAGCTTTCTTT; CDR3: CASSRRDSLNTEAFF
D: TRBD1; V: TRBV2; size: NA; length: 15; J: TRBJ1-2; DNA: TGTGCCAGCAGCCCGGGACAGGGGAACGGTTATGGCTACACCTTC; CDR3: CASSPGQGNGYGYTF
D: NA; V: TRBV18; size: NA; length: 15; J: TRBJ1-4; DNA: TGTGCCAGCTCACCTCGAAGTGCAACTAATGAAAAACTGTTTTTT; CDR3: CASSPRSATNEKLFF
D: NA; V: TRBV30; size: NA; length: 14; J: TRBJ1-3; DNA: TGTGCCTGGAGTCCATCCCCCCGGGGAAACACCATATATTTT; CDR3: CAWSPSPRGNTIYF
D: NA; V: TRBV10-3; size: NA; length: 15; J: TRBJ2-7; DNA: TGTGCCATCAGTGAGGGGCGGGGTAGATCCTACGAGCAGTACTTC; CDR3: CAISEGRGRSYEQYF
D: NA; V: TRBV18; size: NA; length: 13; J: TRBJ1-1; DNA: TGTGCCAGCTCACCATTAGGGAACACTGAAGCTTTCTTT; CDR3: CASSPLGNTEAFF
D: NA; V: TRBV5-1; size: once; length: 14; J: TRBJ2-1; DNA: TGCGCCAGCAATTTTAGGGACCCGATGGGTGAGCAGTTCTTC; CDR3: CASNFRDPMGEQFF